This T cell receptor (beta chain) was retrieved from a study of T cells in Graves' hyperthyroidism and ophthalmopathy (dated by TCRdb to between 2018 and 2021). Context from the whole study: Peripheral blood was sampled at the time of initial diagnosis, prior to any treatment. According to the paper, TCR Vbeta CDR3 sequencing was carried out on approximately 140 peripheral blood samples, which came from some 41 ophthalmopathy, 75 to 80 hyperthyroidism and roughly 17 progressor patients. After sampling, hyperthyroidism patients received methimazole starting at 30 mg daily, and ophthalmopathy patients received high-dose intravenous methylprednisolone. Prospective prediction of ophthalmopathy was tested in an independent validation cohort of some 20 hyperthyroidism patients and some 17 patients who later progressed to ophthalmopathy. In addition, the study compared T-cell repertoires in thyroid tissue and in blood from 6 or 7 Graves' hyperthyroidism patients. For training and testing, the 80 to 100 patients in the discovery cohort were randomly divided in a 7:3 ratio. A discovery cohort of roughly 100 patients, approximately 45 with Graves' ophthalmopathy and approximately 55 with stable Graves' hyperthyroidism, was used to find distinguishing TCR V-J signatures. On the study overall, not on this receptor specifically: Ophthalmopathy was separated from stable hyperthyroidism by a 13 V-J signature model, with approximately 85% sensitivity and approximately 81% specificity obtained in cross-validation and 80%/75% obtained in testing. Most expanded thyroid clonotypes (frequency above 0.001) were also detected in blood, a finding suggesting that blood repertoires may reflect thyroid immune responses. Sample size was not statistically predetermined, and blinding of investigators to group allocation was not performed. In validation, the model predicted progression to ophthalmopathy with just under 71% sensitivity and about 72% specificity, a median of 6.5 months before onset.

V trim: 7 bases; J trim: 8 bases; unmatched bases: 6. The CDR1 and CDR2 encoded by the germline V gene are SNHLY and FYNNEI. The cysteine opens and the phenylalanine closes a CDR3 of 13 amino acids. Only CDR3 DNA is held: 39 bases, read in frame from base 1. At least ten counts were recorded for this clonotype. Its cognate antigen has yet to be identified. There are no base qualities to consult, and no much larger clone falls within one base. TCR beta CDR3 regions were amplified from RNA transcripts. The TCR CDR3 was subjected to a first round of RT-PCR using the HTBI primer set and the Qiagen OneStep RT-PCR kit. Libraries were constructed in a second round of multiplex PCR, after which size selection and purification were carried out. The libraries were sequenced on an Illumina HiSeq2000 using paired-end 100 bp reads. Turning to the authors' computational methods: SOAPnuke was used to process the raw data, removing reads that contained adapters or uncalled bases, had a mean Phred below 15, or lacked an exact match to the constant primer or identifier. High-quality paired reads were merged using COPE v1.2.5, and each unique nucleotide sequence was defined as a clonotype. MiTCR v1.1 was used to align clonotypes to the IMGT TRBV, TRBD and TRBJ reference segments. The analysis was restricted to V-J combinations with a frequency above 0.0001, which together covered approximately 99% of the repertoires. The TCS score was defined as the ratio of F50 (clonal expansion) to E x V (chaos), calculated using BLOSUM62-based TCRdist between CDR3 peptides within each V-J. Welch's t-statistics and random forest reduced 500 to 650 V-J features to 13, which were used in a naive Bayes classifier (R e1071). Starting from the raw public reads, TCRdb applied fastp trimming at Q25, assembled clones with MiXCR and retained in-frame beta chains. Rows with a matching CDR3 protein are joined into one entry that keeps the most common DNA and genes. What appears here as the V and J calls and clone size reflects TCRdb's work, not the paper's. For this sample the table gives hundreds of thousands of distinct CDR3 sequences, of which around 16% were detected only once. The ten largest make up more than 3% of the sample.

Ophthalmopathy patients had moderately to severely active disease, Clinical Activity Score of at least 3, NOSPECS grade of at least 4, and duration under 3 months. Patients with uncontrolled infections, other autoimmune diseases, pregnancy or lactation were excluded. Diagnoses were based on clinical symptoms, serum thyroxine and TRAb, thyroid ultrasound and orbital computed tomography. PBMCs were separated from roughly 10 ml of fresh peripheral blood using Ficoll-Paque density gradient centrifugation. Trizol reagent was used to extract total RNA, and RNA quality was then checked on an Agilent 2100 Bioanalyzer.

The sequence derives from a woman aged 40-49 years with Graves' ophthalmopathy. Sequencing was performed on blood. Recombination connected TRBV2 to TRBJ1-4; 8 bases in the junction line up with TRBD1. The CDR3 reads CASNTGGGEKLFF. The DNA reads as follows: TGTGCCAGCAATACAGGGGGAGGGGAAAAACTGTTTTTT.